This paragraph reports one T cell receptor (beta chain). The primer mix had 60 Vbeta and 13 Jbeta primers. Some clones are missing from TCRdb's copy, which holds only in-frame ones; the method was immunoSEQ multiplex PCR. The sample has over 85,000 clones; over 60% are singletons. The data derive from a study of cytomegalovirus exposure and HLA in healthy donors. V was clipped by 0 bases and J by 2 bases, with 10 bases between them. Germline values: CDR1 MNHEY, CDR2 SVGAGI. The CDR3 sequence is 15 residues long. The source of this sequence is a female donor in good health and CMV-seronegative. The sequenced sample was PBMCs. The chain has TRBV6-5 and TRBJ2-5, with D maybe TRBD2 (6 bases). CDR3 nucleotide sequence: TGTGCCAGCAGTTACTCCTCGGCGGGGCAAGAGACCCAGTACTTC. Encoded protein: CASSYSSAGQETQYF.